A selection of T cell receptor beta chains follows, all from one sample in a study of shared clonotypes between healthy human individuals. Sequenced by immunoSEQ multiplex PCR; TCRdb stores in-frame clones only, minus some. The sample holds roughly 520,000 clones; approximately 95% are singletons and the top ten take about 0.06%. The specimen was naive CD4+ T cells sorted from blood. These receptor sequences come from a woman younger than 45 in good health. Each CDR3 is given with its conserved first and last residue. D genes are given only for firm matches. Some rows have no size entry. The others give once, few or many, or a class for an expanded clone.

V gene	D gene	J gene	clone size	CDR3 protein	CDR3 DNA
TRBV7-8	TRBD2	TRBJ2-7	-	CASSLLAGNYEQYF	TGTGCCAGCAGCTTACTAGCGGGCAACTACGAGCAGTACTTC
TRBV19	-	TRBJ2-1	-	CASSIDRGSYNEQFF	TGTGCCAGTAGTATAGACCGTGGGTCCTACAATGAGCAGTTCTTC
TRBV10-3	-	TRBJ1-5	-	CAISALGQSNQPQHF	TGTGCCATCAGTGCCCTCGGACAGTCAAATCAGCCCCAGCATTTT
TRBV7-3	TRBD2	TRBJ2-1	few	CASSPAGTSEYNEQFF	TGTGCCAGCAGCCCCGCCGGGACTAGCGAGTACAATGAGCAGTTCTTC
TRBV7-8	-	TRBJ1-5	-	CASSLTTGSQPQHF	TGTGCCAGCAGCTTAACAACAGGGAGCCAGCCCCAGCATTTT
TRBV2	-	TRBJ2-3	-	CASSRDTYTDTQYF	TGTGCCAGCAGCCGGGACACCTACACAGATACGCAGTATTTT
TRBV27	-	TRBJ2-2	-	CASSPEGLTGELFF	TGTGCCAGCAGTCCGGAGGGTCTCACCGGGGAGCTGTTTTTT
TRBV11-2	-	TRBJ2-5	-	CASSHRTAQETQYF	TGTGCCAGCAGCCATCGGACAGCCCAAGAGACCCAGTACTTC
TRBV7-7	TRBD2	TRBJ2-5	-	CASSSTSVGTQYF	TGTGCCAGCAGCTCGACTAGCGTGGGGACCCAGTACTTC
TRBV2	TRBD2	TRBJ2-6	-	CARKGTSGRAGANVLTF	TGTGCCCGAAAAGGGACTAGCGGGAGGGCTGGGGCCAACGTCCTGACTTTC
TRBV5-1	TRBD1	TRBJ1-2	-	CASSLEGQGNGYTF	TGCGCCAGCAGCTTGGAGGGACAGGGGAATGGCTACACCTTC
TRBV6-6	-	TRBJ2-1	once	CASSYGAPIYNEQFF	TGTGCCAGCAGTTATGGAGCGCCTATCTACAATGAGCAGTTCTTC
TRBV4-1	-	TRBJ2-1	-	CASSPRDSYMAYNEQFF	TGCGCCAGCAGCCCCCGGGACTCATATATGGCCTACAATGAGCAGTTCTTC
TRBV28	-	TRBJ1-1	-	CASSIQGQNTEAFF	TGTGCCAGCAGTATTCAAGGACAGAACACTGAAGCTTTCTTT
TRBV10-1	-	TRBJ2-1	few	CASSETGLAQFF	TGCGCCAGCAGCGAGACAGGTTTGGCGCAGTTCTTC
TRBV5-1	-	TRBJ2-1	-	CASSLAWASTRDNEQFF	TGCGCCAGCAGCTTGGCGTGGGCCTCCACTCGGGACAATGAGCAGTTCTTC
TRBV6-9	TRBD2	TRBJ2-5	-	CASTVAGGLGRQETQYF	TGTGCCAGCACCGTCGCGGGAGGGCTAGGGCGCCAAGAGACCCAGTACTTC
TRBV30	TRBD1	TRBJ1-5	-	CAWGTGAGQPQHF	TGTGCCTGGGGTACAGGGGCGGGTCAGCCCCAGCATTTT
TRBV7-9	TRBD1	TRBJ1-1	-	CASSLTGGIAEAFF	TGTGCCAGCAGCCTTACAGGGGGTATCGCTGAAGCTTTCTTT
TRBV5-4	TRBD2	TRBJ2-7	-	CASSQMGLAGVSYEQYF	TGTGCCAGCAGCCAAATGGGGCTAGCGGGAGTTTCCTACGAGCAGTACTTC